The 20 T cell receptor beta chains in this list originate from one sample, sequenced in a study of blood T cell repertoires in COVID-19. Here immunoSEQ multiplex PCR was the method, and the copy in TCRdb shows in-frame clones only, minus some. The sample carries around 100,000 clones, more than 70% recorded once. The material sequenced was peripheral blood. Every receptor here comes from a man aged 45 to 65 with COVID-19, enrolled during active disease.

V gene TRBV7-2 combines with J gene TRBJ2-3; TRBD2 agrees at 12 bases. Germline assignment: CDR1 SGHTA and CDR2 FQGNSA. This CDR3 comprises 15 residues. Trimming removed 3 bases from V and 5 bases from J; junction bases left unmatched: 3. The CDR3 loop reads CASSLLAGGVDTQYF. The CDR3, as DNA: TGTGCCAGCAGCTTGCTAGCGGGGGGGGTAGATACGCAGTATTTT.

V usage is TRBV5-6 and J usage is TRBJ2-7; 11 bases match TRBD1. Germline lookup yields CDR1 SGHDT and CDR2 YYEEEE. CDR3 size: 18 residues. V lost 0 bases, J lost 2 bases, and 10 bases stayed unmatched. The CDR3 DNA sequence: TGTGCCAGCAGCTTGGGGACAGGGGGCACTAACTCCCCCTACGAGCAGTACTTC. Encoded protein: CASSLGTGGTNSPYEQYF.

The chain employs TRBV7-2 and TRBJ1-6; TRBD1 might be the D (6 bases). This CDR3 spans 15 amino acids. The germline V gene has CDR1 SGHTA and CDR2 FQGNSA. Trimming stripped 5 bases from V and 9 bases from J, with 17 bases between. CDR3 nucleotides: TGTGCCAGCAGCCTACCACAGGGCAGGGTTTCACCCCTCCACTTT. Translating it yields CASSLPQGRVSPLHF.

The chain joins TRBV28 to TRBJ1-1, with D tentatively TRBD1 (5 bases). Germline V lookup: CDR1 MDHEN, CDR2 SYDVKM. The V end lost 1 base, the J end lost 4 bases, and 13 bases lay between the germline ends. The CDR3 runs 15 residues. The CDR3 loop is CASSLSPQGPTEAFF. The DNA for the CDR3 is TGTGCCAGCAGTTTATCCCCCCAGGGCCCCACTGAAGCTTTCTTT.

CDR3 residues: CASSLFPPGGPEAFF. For the CDR3, the DNA is TGTGCCAGCAGTTTATTCCCCCCAGGGGGGCCTGAAGCTTTCTTT. This chain uses TRBV27 with TRBJ1-1, with 7 bases aligning to TRBD1. CDR3 length: 15 residues. Germline CDR1 is MNHEY and CDR2 is SMNVEV (reference sequence). V shed 1 base and J 6 bases; nucleotides not matched to a gene: 8.

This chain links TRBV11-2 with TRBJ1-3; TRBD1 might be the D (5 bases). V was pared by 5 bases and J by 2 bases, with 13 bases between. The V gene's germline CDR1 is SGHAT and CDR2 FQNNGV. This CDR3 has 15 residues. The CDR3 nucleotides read TGTGCCAGCAGCCCACCGGGGGTTCCTGGAAACACCATATATTTT. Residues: CASSPPGVPGNTIYF.

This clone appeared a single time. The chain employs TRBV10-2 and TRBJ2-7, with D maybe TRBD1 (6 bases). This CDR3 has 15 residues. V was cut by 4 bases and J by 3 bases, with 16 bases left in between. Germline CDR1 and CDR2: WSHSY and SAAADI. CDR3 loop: CASSVSGQRIYEQYF. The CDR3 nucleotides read TGCGCCAGCAGTGTTTCGGGACAACGAATCTACGAGCAGTACTTC.

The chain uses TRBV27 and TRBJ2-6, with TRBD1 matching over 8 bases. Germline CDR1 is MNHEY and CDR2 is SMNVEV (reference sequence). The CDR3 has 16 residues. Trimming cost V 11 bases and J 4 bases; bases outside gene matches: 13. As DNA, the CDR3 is TGTGCCTCGGGACAGGCGAAACTTTTCGGGGCCAACGTCCTGACTTTC. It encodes CASGQAKLFGANVLTF. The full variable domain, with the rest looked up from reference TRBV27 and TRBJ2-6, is EAQVTQNPRYLITVTGKKLTVTCSQNMNHEYMSWYRQDPGLGLRQIYYSMNVEVTDKGDVPEGYKVSRKEKRNFPLILESPSPNQTSLYFCASGQAKLFGANVLTFGAGSRLTVL.

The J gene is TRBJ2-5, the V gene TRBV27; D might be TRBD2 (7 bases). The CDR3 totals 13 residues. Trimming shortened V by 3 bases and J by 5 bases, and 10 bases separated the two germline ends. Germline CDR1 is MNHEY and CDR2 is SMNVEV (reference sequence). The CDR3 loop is CASSFGGPETQYF. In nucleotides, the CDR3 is TGTGCCAGCAGTTTCGGGGGGCCGGAGACCCAGTACTTC.

As DNA, the CDR3 is TGTGCCAGCAGCCAAGATGGCGGATCTGAGCAGTTCTTC. Encoded protein: CASSQDGGSEQFF. This chain connects TRBV3-1 (or the pseudogene TRBV3-2) to TRBJ2-1; D ambiguous. This CDR3 is 13 amino acids long. V shed 0 bases and J shed 9 bases, with 9 bases lying between them. The V gene's germline CDR1 is LGHDT and CDR2 YNNKEL (reference sequence).

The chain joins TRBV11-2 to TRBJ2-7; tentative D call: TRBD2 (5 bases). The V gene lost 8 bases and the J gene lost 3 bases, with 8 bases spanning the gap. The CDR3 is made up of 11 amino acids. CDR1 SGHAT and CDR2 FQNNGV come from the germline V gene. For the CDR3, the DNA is TGTGCCAGCGCTCGGGGCTACGAGCAGTACTTC. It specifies CASARGYEQYF. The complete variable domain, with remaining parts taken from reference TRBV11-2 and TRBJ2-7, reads EAGVAQSPRYKIIEKRQSVAFWCNPISGHATLYWYQQILGQGPKLLIQFQNNGVVDDSQLPKDRFSAERLKGVDSTLKIQPAKLEDSAVYLCASARGYEQYFGPGTRLTVT.

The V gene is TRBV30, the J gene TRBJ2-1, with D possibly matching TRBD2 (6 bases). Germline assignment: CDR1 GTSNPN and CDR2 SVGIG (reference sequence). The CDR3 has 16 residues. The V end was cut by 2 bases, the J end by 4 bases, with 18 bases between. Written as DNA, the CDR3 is TGTGCCTGGAGTCCCCCACTAGCCGGAATTTACAATGAGCAGTTCTTC. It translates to CAWSPPLAGIYNEQFF.

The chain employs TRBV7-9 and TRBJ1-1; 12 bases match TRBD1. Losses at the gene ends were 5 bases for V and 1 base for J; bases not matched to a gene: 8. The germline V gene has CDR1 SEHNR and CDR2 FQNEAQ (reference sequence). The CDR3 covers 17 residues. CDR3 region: CASSRDRGLRRNTEAFF. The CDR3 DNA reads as TGTGCCAGCAGCAGGGACAGGGGGCTTCGAAGGAACACTGAAGCTTTCTTT.

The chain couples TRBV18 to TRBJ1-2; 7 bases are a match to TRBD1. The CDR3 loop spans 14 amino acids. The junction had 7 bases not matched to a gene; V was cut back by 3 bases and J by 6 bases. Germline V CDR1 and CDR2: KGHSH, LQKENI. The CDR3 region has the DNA TGTGCCAGCTCACCCGACAGGGCTTTTAATGGCTACACCTTC. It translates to CASSPDRAFNGYTF.

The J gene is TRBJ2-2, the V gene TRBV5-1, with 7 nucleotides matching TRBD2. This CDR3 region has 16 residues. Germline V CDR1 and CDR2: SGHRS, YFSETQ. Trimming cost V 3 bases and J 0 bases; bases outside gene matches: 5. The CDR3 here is CASSSVAGANTGELFF. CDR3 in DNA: TGCGCCAGCAGCTCGGTGGCGGGGGCGAACACCGGGGAGCTGTTTTTT.

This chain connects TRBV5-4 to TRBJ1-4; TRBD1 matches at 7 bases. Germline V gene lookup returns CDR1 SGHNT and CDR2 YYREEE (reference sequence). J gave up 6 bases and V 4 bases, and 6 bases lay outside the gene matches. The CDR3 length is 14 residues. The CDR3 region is CASSRGTDYEKLFF. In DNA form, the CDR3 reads TGTGCCAGCAGCCGCGGGACAGACTATGAAAAACTGTTTTTT.

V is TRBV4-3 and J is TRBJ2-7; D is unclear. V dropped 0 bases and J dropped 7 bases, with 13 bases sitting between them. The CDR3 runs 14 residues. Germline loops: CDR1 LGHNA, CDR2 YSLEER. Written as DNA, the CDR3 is TGCGCCAGCAGCCAAGATCCTCTCTCTTTGGAGCAGTACTTC. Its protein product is CASSQDPLSLEQYF.

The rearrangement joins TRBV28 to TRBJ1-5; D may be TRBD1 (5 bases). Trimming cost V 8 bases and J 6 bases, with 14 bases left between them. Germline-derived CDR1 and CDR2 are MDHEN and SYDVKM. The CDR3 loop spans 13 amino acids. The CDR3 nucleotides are TGTGCCAGCGGTGGATCAGGGATTCAGCCCCAGCATTTT. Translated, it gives CASGGSGIQPQHF.

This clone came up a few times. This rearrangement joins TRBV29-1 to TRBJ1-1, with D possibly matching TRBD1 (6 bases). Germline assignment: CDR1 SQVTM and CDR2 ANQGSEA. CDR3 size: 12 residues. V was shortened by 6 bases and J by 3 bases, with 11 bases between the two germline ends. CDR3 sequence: CSVAQGDTEAFF. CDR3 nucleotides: TGCAGCGTCGCACAGGGTGACACTGAAGCTTTCTTT.

The CDR3 DNA reads as TGTGCCAGCAGCTTTCCAGGGTACAGCGGCTACACCTTC. Translation: CASSFPGYSGYTF. The genes are TRBV7-2 and TRBJ1-2, with a possible D match to TRBD1 (5 bases). The CDR3 covers 13 residues. The V and J ends lost 3 bases and 8 bases respectively, with 13 bases between them. CDR1 SGHTA and CDR2 FQGNSA come from the germline V gene.